One sample yielded the 5 T cell receptor beta chains listed below, sequenced in a study of blood T cell repertoires in COVID-19. TCRdb's copy holds only in-frame clones and misses some; the assay was immunoSEQ multiplex PCR. The sample carries roughly 190,000 clones, 70% to 90% recorded once. The specimen sequenced was peripheral blood. The receptor source for this set is a woman between 40 and 55 years old who had recovered from COVID-19.

This clone was observed a handful of times. V gene TRBV2 combines with J gene TRBJ1-2; 7 nucleotides align to TRBD1. The CDR3 covers 13 residues. Germline trimming cut 6 bases from V and 5 bases from J; bases unmatched to any gene: 6. The V gene's germline CDR1 is SNHLY and CDR2 FYNNEI. The CDR3 nucleotides are TGTGCCAGCAGGGGGACAGAGAAATATGGCTACACCTTC. It translates to CASRGTEKYGYTF.

The genes are TRBV27 and TRBJ2-1; 12 bases line up with TRBD2. This CDR3 region has 14 residues. V trimming: 10 bases; J trimming: 4 bases; junction bases outside the gene matches: 5. Germline values: CDR1 MNHEY, CDR2 SMNVEV (reference sequence). This CDR3 reads CATKGLAGYNEQFF. The CDR3 DNA reads as TGTGCCACCAAAGGACTAGCGGGGTACAATGAGCAGTTCTTC.

This chain connects TRBV11-2 to TRBJ2-7; D is uncertain. Germline CDR1 is SGHAT and CDR2 is FQNNGV. This CDR3 contains 13 residues. Trimming removed 3 bases at V and 3 bases at J, with 9 bases between. DNA of the CDR3: TGTGCCAGCAGCTTCCAACAGATCTACGAGCAGTACTTC. This encodes CASSFQQIYEQYF.

The chain couples TRBV7-3 to TRBJ2-3; 7 bases agree with TRBD2. Germline CDR1 and CDR2: SGHTA and FQGTGA. J gave up 3 bases and V 0 bases, and 9 bases lay outside the gene matches. The CDR3 spans 17 residues. CDR3 nucleotide sequence: TGTGCCAGCAGCTTAACGGATGCGGGAGCGGCAACAGATACGCAGTATTTT. It codes for CASSLTDAGAATDTQYF.

Written as DNA, the CDR3 is TGTGCCACTTTCTTCAACTATGGCTACACCTTC. This translates into CATFFNYGYTF. V and J are TRBV6-5 and TRBJ1-2; no clear D. The CDR3 sequence is 11 residues long. Between the trimmed V and J ends, which lost 10 bases and 2 bases, there was a span of 8 bases. Germline-derived CDR1 and CDR2 are MNHEY and SVGAGI.